This T cell receptor beta chain was found in a study of blood T cell repertoires in COVID-19 (dated by TCRdb to 2020 to 2021). Study-wide context: Collaborator samples came from the United States, Italy and Spain and covered acute and convalescent phases of COVID-19. The samples were drawn from two sources: the first 160 participants of the ongoing ImmuneRACE study, and fewer than 1,500 subjects contributed by 6 global collaborators. The repertoires were released in a freely available public database intended as a resource for research on the immune response to SARS-CoV-2. Where HLA class I and class II types were available, the types were taken from metadata supplied by the sample provider, not from assay-based typing. The material from the prospective study consisted of cDNA or gDNA derived from T cells, B-cell-depleted T cells, or PBMCs. Nearly every sample came with metadata listing a de-identified subject ID, COVID-19 status, age in years and sex. The dataset comprised deeply sampled blood TCRbeta repertoires from subjects exposed to, actively infected with, or recovered from COVID-19. What the study reported, not specific to this receptor: The amount of clinical and demographic metadata varied by source and participant and was provided uncurated.

In the case of this clone: What antigen it recognizes has not been identified. It has no much larger one-base neighbor in the sample; base qualities were not kept.

Whole blood was collected in K2EDTA tubes by collaborating institutions according to the institutions' own protocols. For TCRbeta analysis, collaborators shipped samples as frozen whole blood, isolated PBMCs, or DNA extracted from either of those sample types. V was cut back by 7 bases and J by 3 bases, leaving a gap of 11 bases between them. The germline V gene yields SGHRS for CDR1 and YFSETQ for CDR2. Inclusive of the bounding cysteine and phenylalanine, the CDR3 is 14 residues long. CDR3 DNA only is kept here, 42 bases in frame from base 1. The immunoSEQ Assay, a bias-controlled multiplex PCR, was used to amplify TCRbeta CDR3 regions from genomic DNA. On the authors' methods: The number of nucleated cells in each sample was estimated by amplification of reference gene primers within the assay. Sequence reads were collapsed and filtered to measure the absolute abundance of every unique TCRbeta CDR3 rearrangement. For each sample, productive Simpson clonality was calculated by taking the square root of Simpson's diversity index across productive rearrangements. TCRdb mirrors the immuneACCESS table, restricted to in-frame sequences. Some clones are absent from its copies; in checked studies, under half trace to an unresolved V gene, and the reason for the others is unknown. Clone size and the V and J calls come from that table; the DNA yielded D and trimming. This sample comprises about 200,000 clones, roughly 80% of them detected only once. 7.2% of the sample comes from the top ten.

The clonotype was recovered from a woman between 65 and 79 years old with acute or convalescent COVID-19. The specimen sequenced was peripheral blood. The chain joins TRBV5-1 to TRBJ2-6, with a weak D call of TRBD2 (6 bases match). The nucleotide sequence is TGCGCCAGCCAGGAGGGGCTTGGGGCCAACGTCCTGACTTTC. Translation gives CASQEGLGANVLTF.